The 7 T cell receptor beta chains below come from one sample, sequenced in a study of vaccination effects on CD4 cells after COVID-19. Their cognate antigens are unknown. The data were produced by immunoSEQ multiplex PCR, yet TCRdb's version contains in-frame clones alone and is incomplete. The sample comprises around 30,000 clones, roughly 71% of which are singletons, and roughly 18% rests with the top ten. Expansion of antigen-specific CD4+ T cells with viral peptide pools was carried out by the ViraFEST assay before sequencing. Culturing for more than eight days preceded CD4+ T cell isolation. SARS-CoV-2 infection was confirmed by PCR in the person between March and December 2020. The sequencing here drew on CD4+ T cells from PBMCs cultured with SARS-CoV-2 spike peptides, taken before COVID-19 vaccination. The source of these receptors is a human donor who had a prior SARS-CoV-2 infection.

The chain couples TRBV29-1 to TRBJ1-1; D possibly corresponds to TRBD1 (6 bases). V shed 6 bases and J shed 8 bases, with 16 bases lying between them. Per the germline V gene, CDR1 is SQVTM and CDR2 is ANQGSEA. The CDR3 sequence is 12 residues long. CDR3 nucleotide sequence: TGCAGCGTCACTAGGGGGTCAATAGAAGCTTTCTTT. As protein: CSVTRGSIEAFF.

A few counts support this clone. The rearrangement uses TRBV7-8 and TRBJ1-5; D not resolved. V was clipped by 6 bases and J by 0 bases, with 12 bases between them. CDR1 is SGHVS, CDR2 FQNEAQ, per germline. This CDR3 is 15 amino acids long. This chain's CDR3 is CASRPGRISNQPQHF. Here the CDR3 DNA reads TGTGCCAGCAGGCCAGGACGGATTAGCAATCAGCCCCAGCATTTT. Full variable domain (rest looked up from reference TRBV7-8 and TRBJ1-5): GAGVSQSPRYKVAKRGQDVALRCDPISGHVSLFWYQQALGQGPEFLTYFQNEAQLDKSGLPSDRFFAERPEGSVSTLKIQRTQQEDSAVYLCASRPGRISNQPQHFGDGTRLSIL.

The rearrangement uses TRBV9 and TRBJ2-5, with TRBD2 identical over 7 bases. The trim removed 2 bases at V and 2 bases at J, leaving 9 bases unmatched. CDR1 SGDLS and CDR2 YYNGEE come from the germline V gene. The CDR3 sequence is 16 residues long. The CDR3, as DNA: TGTGCCAGCAGCGTGACTGGCGGGGGAGGACAAGAGACCCAGTACTTC. Its protein is CASSVTGGGGQETQYF.

In DNA form, the CDR3 reads TGTGCCAGCAACCGACTAGCGGGAGGCCCGATGAATGAGCAGTTCTTC. This gives the protein CASNRLAGGPMNEQFF. The rearrangement uses TRBV27 and TRBJ2-1; TRBD2 matches 13 bases. The CDR3 sequence is 16 residues long. Germline-derived CDR1 and CDR2 are MNHEY and SMNVEV (reference sequence). The V gene end was trimmed by 7 bases and the J gene end by 7 bases; junction bases not matched to a gene: 10.

V and J are TRBV7-2 and TRBJ2-1, with 13 bases fitting TRBD2. Germline CDR1 SGHTA, CDR2 FQGNSA. This CDR3 has 17 amino acids. Trimming removed 1 base from V and 7 bases from J; junction bases left unmatched: 7. CDR3 residues: CASSLVGTSGNLNEQFF. CDR3 DNA sequence: TGTGCCAGCAGCTTAGTCGGGACTAGCGGGAATTTGAATGAGCAGTTCTTC.

This chain connects TRBV6-5 to TRBJ2-2; 10 nucleotides align to TRBD2. The germline CDR1 and CDR2 sequences are MNHEY and SVGAGI. The CDR3 loop spans 13 amino acids. DNA of the CDR3: TGTAGACGGGGGACTAGCGACACCGGGGAGCTGTTTTTT. As protein: CRRGTSDTGELFF.

The gene calls are TRBV7-3 and TRBJ2-5; 8 positions match TRBD1. Trimming cost V 5 bases and J 9 bases; bases outside gene matches: 8. Per germline, CDR1 SGHTA and CDR2 FQGTGA. The CDR3 has 13 residues. As DNA, the CDR3 is TGTGCCAGCAGCCTCGGACAGGGTCTAGCCCAGTACTTC. This encodes CASSLGQGLAQYF.